Below are 30 T cell receptor beta chains sequenced from a single sample in a study of STAT5B mutations in CD4+ large granular lymphocyte leukemia. Method: immunoSEQ multiplex PCR; TCRdb's copy keeps in-frame clones and lacks some. The sample lists tens of thousands of clones; over 75% were seen once. Source material: CD4+ T cells from blood buffy coats. Receptors originate from a human donor in good health.

This clone appeared once. The chain carries TRBV7-6 and TRBJ1-5; TRBD1 matches 8 bases. The CDR3 runs 14 residues. CDR1 is SGHVS and CDR2 is FNYEAQ in the germline V gene. V shed 5 bases, J shed 7 bases, and the junction held 7 bases outside the gene matches. The CDR3 DNA follows: TGTGCCAGCAGCCCGGGGACAGGTTCACAGCCCCAGCATTTT. It encodes CASSPGTGSQPQHF.

The chain recombines TRBV6-1 with TRBJ2-4; 7 nucleotides align to TRBD1. J gave up 6 bases and V 4 bases, and 6 bases lay outside the gene matches. CDR1 is MNHNS and CDR2 is SASEGT in the germline V gene. The CDR3 is 14 residues long. Here the CDR3 DNA reads TGTGCCAGCAGTGCAGGGGACAGAGCAAACATTCAGTACTTC. Amino acid sequence: CASSAGDRANIQYF.

CDR3 protein: CASSPPGPRGETQYF. In nucleotides, the CDR3 is TGTGCCAGCTCACCTCCCGGTCCTCGAGGAGAGACCCAGTACTTC. The chain carries TRBV18 and TRBJ2-5; D is unclear. Trimming removed 3 bases from V and 4 bases from J, with 15 bases in between. The CDR3 totals 15 residues. Germline CDR1 KGHSH, CDR2 LQKENI.

The gene calls are TRBV6-5 and TRBJ1-2, with D possibly being TRBD1 (5 bases). The V end was cut by 6 bases, the J end by 4 bases, with 12 bases between. The V gene's germline CDR1 is MNHEY and CDR2 SVGAGI. The CDR3 consists of 13 residues. The CDR3 DNA follows: TGTGCCAGCAGCCCCATAGGGGTCTATGGCTACACCTTC. Translated, it gives CASSPIGVYGYTF.

This clone was seen more than once but under ten times. This chain joins TRBV5-1 and TRBJ1-2; perhaps TRBD1 as D (6 bases). V was pared by 0 bases and J by 5 bases, with 11 bases between. Germline CDR1 is SGHRS and CDR2 is YFSETQ. The CDR3 consists of 14 residues. DNA of the CDR3: TGCGCCAGCAGCTTGGCCGTAACAGGGTATGGCTACACCTTC. It yields the protein CASSLAVTGYGYTF.

This chain links TRBV6-5 with TRBJ1-6; the D is unclear. The germline V gene has CDR1 MNHEY and CDR2 SVGAGI. This CDR3 region has 12 residues. The V end lost 2 bases, the J end lost 8 bases, and 4 bases lay between the germline ends. The CDR3 is CASSYPDSPLHF. CDR3 in DNA: TGTGCCAGCAGTTACCCCGATTCACCCCTCCACTTT.

The V gene is TRBV5-5, the J gene TRBJ2-5; 11 positions match TRBD2. CDR1 and CDR2 from the germline V gene are SGHKS and YYEKEE (reference sequence). The V and J ends lost 4 bases and 3 bases, in that order; junction bases with no gene match: 2. The CDR3 extends over 14 amino acids. CDR3 amino acids: CASSPGLAEETQYF. CDR3 coding DNA: TGTGCCAGCAGCCCGGGACTAGCGGAAGAGACCCAGTACTTC.

The chain has TRBV12-5 and TRBJ1-1; no clear D gene. Germline V gene lookup returns CDR1 LGHNT and CDR2 FRNRAP. Trimming cost V 2 bases and J 6 bases, with 4 bases left between them. The CDR3 spans 11 residues. The DNA for the CDR3 is TGTGCTAGTGGTTTGTCGTCTGAAGCTTTCTTT. It translates to CASGLSSEAFF.

The chain links TRBV11-2 to TRBJ1-1; no definite D call. Trimming shortened V by 6 bases and J by 2 bases, and 10 bases separated the two germline ends. Germline CDR1 and CDR2: SGHAT and FQNNGV. The CDR3 is 13 residues long. The CDR3 region is CASSPTDNTEAFF. CDR3 bases: TGTGCCAGCAGTCCAACAGATAACACTGAAGCTTTCTTT.

The chain joins TRBV28 to TRBJ1-2, with no clear D. The V end was cut by 3 bases, the J end by 5 bases, with 7 bases between. The germline V gene has CDR1 MDHEN and CDR2 SYDVKM. The CDR3 covers 12 residues. The CDR3 loop is CASSFQSYGYTF. In DNA form, the CDR3 reads TGTGCCAGCAGTTTTCAGTCGTATGGCTACACCTTC.

The chain links TRBV5-4 to TRBJ2-7; 11 bases align to TRBD1. Germline loops: CDR1 SGHNT, CDR2 YYREEE (reference sequence). There are 14 residues in the CDR3. Trimming removed 3 bases from V and 4 bases from J; junction bases left unmatched: 3. DNA of the CDR3: TGTGCCAGCAGCTCAGGACAGGGGGCTTACGAGCAGTACTTC. Translation gives CASSSGQGAYEQYF.

This clone was seen more than once but under ten times. V and J are TRBV18 and TRBJ2-7; D may be TRBD2 (6 bases). This CDR3 has 12 residues. Germline V gene data show CDR1 as KGHSH and CDR2 as LQKENI. V was cut by 6 bases and J by 2 bases, with 8 bases left in between. CDR3 residues: CASSPGAYEQYF. The CDR3 DNA reads as TGTGCCAGCTCCCCGGGGGCCTACGAGCAGTACTTC. The full variable domain, its missing parts supplied by reference TRBV18 and TRBJ2-7, is NAGVMQNPRHLVRRRGQEARLRCSPMKGHSHVYWYRQLPEEGLKFMVYLQKENIIDESGMPKERFSAEFPKEGPSILRIQQVVRGDSAAYFCASSPGAYEQYFGPGTRLTVT.

V and J are TRBV19 and TRBJ1-2, with D perhaps matching TRBD1 (6 bases). V shed 7 bases and J shed 3 bases, with 12 bases lying between them. This CDR3 region has 13 residues. Germline V gene sequence: CDR1 LNHDA, CDR2 SQIVND (reference sequence). The CDR3 here is CASMGGRDYGYTF. CDR3 sequence (DNA): TGTGCCAGTATGGGGGGCAGAGACTATGGCTACACCTTC. The full variable domain, in which reference TRBV19 and TRBJ1-2 provide the parts outside the CDR3, is DGGITQSPKYLFRKEGQNVTLSCEQNLNHDAMYWYRQDPGQGLRLIYYSQIVNDFQKGDIAEGYSVSREKKESFPLTVTSAQKNPTAFYLCASMGGRDYGYTFGSGTRLTVV.

This chain connects TRBV18 to TRBJ1-1; D is unclear. The V end lost 0 bases, the J end lost 5 bases, and 10 bases lay between the germline ends. The CDR3 loop spans 14 amino acids. Germline V gene sequence: CDR1 KGHSH, CDR2 LQKENI. In DNA form, the CDR3 reads TGTGCCAGCTCACCACCGAAGGGAGTTACTGAAGCTTTCTTT. Its protein product is CASSPPKGVTEAFF.

The chain links TRBV29-1 to TRBJ1-1; D is unclear. The CDR3 runs to 12 residues. V was cut by 3 bases and J by 6 bases, with 11 bases left in between. CDR1 is SQVTM and CDR2 is ANQGSEA in the germline V gene. The CDR3 coding sequence is TGCAGCGTTGAGGTCCTAGGGCCTGAAGCTTTCTTT. Its protein is CSVEVLGPEAFF.

The V gene is TRBV5-4, the J gene TRBJ2-3; TRBD1 agrees at 7 bases. Germline CDR1 SGHNT, CDR2 YYREEE (reference sequence). V trimming: 4 bases; J trimming: 4 bases; junction bases outside the gene matches: 3. The CDR3 runs to 13 residues. CDR3 protein: CASSPDRADTQYF. In DNA form, the CDR3 reads TGTGCCAGCAGCCCCGACAGGGCAGATACGCAGTATTTT.

In this sample, this clone turned up a few times. The chain joins TRBV5-1 to TRBJ2-7; 7 positions match TRBD1. The CDR3 length is 17 residues. V dropped 4 bases and J dropped 6; count of bases not matched to a gene: 19. Germline lookup yields CDR1 SGHRS and CDR2 YFSETQ. This CDR3 is CASSADGRGQRSGEQYF. The CDR3 nucleotides are TGCGCCAGCAGCGCGGACGGTAGGGGACAGAGATCAGGCGAGCAGTACTTC.

The chain links TRBV14 to TRBJ2-3; D is perhaps TRBD2 (6 bases). Trimming stripped 3 bases from V and 0 bases from J, with 10 bases between. The germline gives CDR1 SGHDN, CDR2 FVKESK. The CDR3 consists of 15 residues. Here the CDR3 DNA reads TGTGCCAGCAGCCATCGACTAGTTAGCACAGATACGCAGTATTTT. The encoded protein is CASSHRLVSTDTQYF.

The V and J genes are TRBV7-8 and TRBJ2-7; the D gene is possibly TRBD1 (6 bases). CDR1 and CDR2 (germline): SGHVS, FQNEAQ. V was pared by 2 bases and J by 4 bases, with 9 bases between. The CDR3 covers 13 residues. The DNA for the CDR3 is TGTGCCAGCAGCTTAAACAGGGTGTACGAGCAGTACTTC. Translating gives CASSLNRVYEQYF.

This chain connects TRBV5-1 to TRBJ2-2; 7 bases line up with TRBD1. J gave up 0 bases and V 4 bases, and 3 bases lay outside the gene matches. CDR1 SGHRS and CDR2 YFSETQ come from the germline V gene. This CDR3 comprises 15 residues. DNA of the CDR3: TGCGCCAGCAGCCACGGGACAGCGAACACCGGGGAGCTGTTTTTT. Its protein product is CASSHGTANTGELFF.

The CDR3 DNA follows: TGTGCCAGCAGTGTTCCAGGGAACGTTAGGACTGAAGCTTTCTTT. Encoded protein: CASSVPGNVRTEAFF. The J gene is TRBJ1-1, the V gene TRBV5-6, with a weak D call TRBD1 (5 bases). The ends were cut back, 5 bases at V and 5 bases at J, with 19 bases in the middle. CDR1 and CDR2 (germline): SGHDT, YYEEEE. The CDR3 runs 15 residues. The variable domain in full, completed from reference TRBV5-6 and TRBJ1-1, reads DAGVTQSPTHLIKTRGQQVTLRCSPKSGHDTVSWYQQALGQGPQFIFQYYEEEERQRGNFPDRFSGHQFPNYSSELNVNALLLGDSALYLCASSVPGNVRTEAFFGQGTRLTVV.

The rearrangement uses TRBV5-4 and TRBJ2-3; D may be TRBD1 or TRBD2 (5 bases each). V was clipped by 4 bases and J by 3 bases, with 15 bases between them. The CDR3 is made up of 15 amino acids. Germline V gene sequence: CDR1 SGHNT, CDR2 YYREEE (reference sequence). The CDR3 protein is CASSLGRSFTDTQYF. The CDR3 DNA sequence: TGTGCCAGCAGCCTGGGACGGTCTTTTACAGATACGCAGTATTTT. The full variable domain, completed using reference TRBV5-4 and TRBJ2-3, is ETGVTQSPTHLIKTRGQQVTLRCSSQSGHNTVSWYQQALGQGPQFIFQYYREEENGRGNFPPRFSGLQFPNYSSELNVNALELDDSALYLCASSLGRSFTDTQYFGPGTRLTVL.

CDR3 coding DNA: TGTGCCAGCACCGAAAGGACCAGCCACAATCAGCCCCAGCATTTT. Translating it yields CASTERTSHNQPQHF. This chain links TRBV21-1 with TRBJ1-5. TRBV21-1 is tagged as a pseudogene. CDR3 length: 15 amino acids.

This clone was detected once. The chain carries TRBV6-6 and TRBJ1-2; D possibly corresponds to TRBD1 (5 bases). The CDR3 loop spans 11 amino acids. Germline values: CDR1 MNHNY, CDR2 SVGAGI (reference sequence). The V gene lost 7 bases and the J gene lost 8 bases, with 11 bases spanning the gap. The CDR3 protein is CASTGSQGYTF. CDR3 coding DNA: TGTGCCAGCACAGGGTCGCAGGGCTACACCTTC.

The chain has TRBV10-3 and TRBJ1-2, with D hard to call. The CDR3 length is 12 residues. The germline V and J ends were trimmed by 2 bases and 1 base, with 2 bases remaining between them. Germline V lookup: CDR1 ENHRY, CDR2 SYGVKD. In nucleotides, the CDR3 is TGTGCCATCAGTGAGGATAACTATGGCTACACCTTC. It encodes CAISEDNYGYTF.

The chain is built from TRBV10-3 and TRBJ2-7, with a weak D call TRBD1 (6 bases). CDR3 size: 14 residues. The V end was cut by 3 bases, the J end by 3 bases, with 12 bases between. Germline V CDR1 and CDR2: ENHRY, SYGVKD. The DNA of the CDR3 is TGTGCCATCAGTGATGTAGGGACATACTACGAGCAGTACTTC. It specifies CAISDVGTYYEQYF.

This clone was counted between two and nine times. The rearrangement uses TRBV27 and TRBJ1-4, with D maybe TRBD1 (6 bases). Trimming took 5 bases from V and 8 from J, leaving 12 bases between them. From germline, CDR1 is MNHEY and CDR2 SMNVEV (reference sequence). The CDR3 has 13 amino acids. In DNA, the CDR3 is TGTGCCAGCAGTCTAAGGAGGGGGGAAAAACTGTTTTTT. Translating it yields CASSLRRGEKLFF.

The chain combines TRBV27 with TRBJ1-5; TRBD1 might be the D (6 bases). The germline CDR1 and CDR2 sequences are MNHEY and SMNVEV (reference sequence). Trimming took off 6 bases at V and 5 bases at J, with 14 bases between the two ends. The CDR3 runs 14 residues. The CDR3 sequence: CASSQTGPHQPQHF. The CDR3 region has the DNA TGTGCCAGCAGCCAAACAGGGCCACATCAGCCCCAGCATTTT.

This clone has just one count. CDR3: CASIPTGGNYGYTF. The CDR3 nucleotides read TGTGCCAGCATCCCCACGGGCGGCAACTATGGCTACACCTTC. The chain is built from TRBV7-9 and TRBJ1-2, with no clear D. V was cut by 7 bases and J by 2 bases, with 14 bases left in between. The CDR3 contains 14 residues. CDR1 SEHNR and CDR2 FQNEAQ come from the germline V gene (reference sequence).

This clone was seen a few times. CDR3 nucleotide sequence: TGTGCCAGTAGCCTCGACGGAGTCTATGGCTACACCTTC. Its translation: CASSLDGVYGYTF. The V gene is TRBV19, the J gene TRBJ1-2, with D unresolved. Germline values: CDR1 LNHDA, CDR2 SQIVND (reference sequence). Trimming shortened V by 6 bases and J by 4 bases, and 12 bases separated the two germline ends. The CDR3 loop spans 13 amino acids.